This TCR beta chain was documented in a study of blood T cell repertoires in COVID-19. Study-level background: The cDNA or gDNA used as material had been derived from T cells, B-cell-depleted T cells, or PBMCs.

Looked up from germline, CDR1 is MNHEY and CDR2 is SVGAGI. V was pared by 4 bases and J by 3 bases, with 12 bases between. The CDR3 contains 15 residues. Original handling: Reference gene primer amplification gave estimated nucleated cell counts. TCRdb's table, derived via immunoSEQ multiplex PCR, lists solely in-frame clones and lacks some. V, J and clone size derive from that table, while D and trimming were established from the DNA sequence. The sample yields around 100,000 clones, 80% to 95% seen once. The sequencing sample was made of peripheral blood. This TCR derives from a woman in her forties or fifties with COVID-19, enrolled during active disease. The chain recombines TRBV6-5 with TRBJ2-2, with a tentative D call TRBD1 (5 bases). The CDR3 coding sequence is TGTGCCAGCAGTTCGACGGACACTTACACCGGGGAGCTGTTTTTT. It translates to CASSSTDTYTGELFF.